This TCR beta chain was found in a study of blood T cell repertoires in COVID-19. About the research overall: COVID-19 samples, acute and convalescent, were from the United States, Italy and Spain.

Germline values: CDR1 KGHSH, CDR2 LQKENI. Trimming shortened V by 1 base and J by 0 bases, and 7 bases separated the two germline ends. CDR3 length: 15 amino acids. Authors' methods: Scientists estimated how many nucleated cells there were by amplifying reference gene primers. Produced via immunoSEQ multiplex PCR; TCRdb's table is partial and in-frame only. V, J and clone size derive from that table, while D and trimming were established from the DNA sequence. The table lists just under 100,000 clones, 85% to 90% of them singletons. This receptor was obtained from a woman aged 55-69 years in a cohort sampled during active or convalescent COVID-19. V gene TRBV18 combines with J gene TRBJ1-3; D gene unclear. Sequencing was carried out using peripheral blood. CDR3 region: CASSPLSGSGNTIYF. The DNA of the CDR3 is TGTGCCAGCTCACCACTATCGGGCTCTGGAAACACCATATATTTT.